This TCR beta chain originates from a study of shared clonotypes between healthy human individuals. The naive CD8 fraction comprised CD45RO-negative cells positively selected for CCR7 and excluded terminally differentiated effector memory CD45RA+ cells. This CDR3 contains 14 residues. CDR1 is MNHEY and CDR2 is SMNVEV in the germline V gene (reference sequence). Trimming removed 4 bases from V and 1 base from J; junction bases left unmatched: 3. The authors split each subset's genomic DNA evenly across several immunoSEQ plates. Here immunoSEQ multiplex PCR was the method, and the copy in TCRdb shows in-frame clones only, minus some. The repertoire holds 450,000 to 700,000 clones, with about 95% as singletons. Study outcomes and limitations: Lower generation probabilities were found for non-shared clonotypes than for those shared by all four donors. Limitation of the genetic and exposure-history diversity represented came from the few donors.

As for this clone: What it binds is unknown.

The chain carries TRBV27 and TRBJ1-2, with 7 bases fitting TRBD1. This clonotype was obtained from a woman in her twenties or thirties in good health. The specimen sequenced was naive CD8+ T cells sorted from blood. CDR3 protein: CASSYRGDNYGYTF. Here the CDR3 DNA reads TGTGCCAGCAGTTACAGGGGCGATAACTATGGCTACACCTTC.